Shown below are 7 T cell receptor beta chains from a single sample sequenced in a study of spatial heterogeneity in lung cancer. Using its own MiXCR run on the 5' RACE reads, TCRdb lists one record per CDR3 protein. The sample consists of roughly 5,700 distinct CDR3 sequences, roughly 8.2% of them appearing once. Study-level points and caveats: Mutation tallies in tumors tracked expanded intratumoral alpha and beta TCR counts.

Time point reported: sample taken at primary tumor resection. The antigens for these receptors are not known. The sample here was lung tumor tissue, taken at surgery. The source is a female donor with early-stage non-small cell lung cancer.

The table lists this clonotype with many counts. The size of this beta chain means little, since it is a stray read in a library made for alpha chains. The gene calls are TRBV7-2 and TRBJ1-6; 7 bases match TRBD1. CDR1 is SGHTA and CDR2 is FQGNSA in the germline V gene. V shed 3 bases, J shed 10 bases, and the junction held 12 bases outside the gene matches. This CDR3 has 16 amino acids. The CDR3 reads CASSLRATGIKSPLHF. The CDR3 bases are TGTGCCAGCAGCTTGAGGGCGACAGGGATAAAATCACCCCTCCACTTT.

This clonotype was recorded at least ten times. This beta chain represents an off-target read in a library built for alpha chains; its size is of limited meaning. The chain couples TRBV9 to TRBJ2-7; D gene ambiguous. This CDR3 is built from 14 residues. Germline loops: CDR1 SGDLS, CDR2 YYNGEE. V lost 0 bases to trimming and J lost 1 base, with 8 bases between them. The CDR3 is CASSVDPGSYEQYF. In DNA, the CDR3 is TGTGCCAGCAGCGTAGATCCCGGTTCCTACGAGCAGTACTTC.

Relative to its sample, this clonotype is medium-sized (0.01 to 0.1%). The size of this beta chain means little, since it is a stray read in a library made for alpha chains. The chain links TRBV7-2 to TRBJ2-4, with 7 bases identical to TRBD1. This CDR3 has 17 residues. Unmatched junction bases numbered 9, after V lost 3 bases and J lost 1 base. Germline values: CDR1 SGHTA, CDR2 FQGNSA. Here the CDR3 DNA reads TGTGCCAGCAGCTTCCCCGCAGGGGGAAGGGCCAAAAACATTCAGTACTTC. The encoded protein is CASSFPAGGRAKNIQYF.

The table lists this clonotype with many counts. This beta chain is an off-target read within a library intended for alpha chains, so its frequency means little. This chain links TRBV14 with TRBJ2-6; TRBD1 matches at 7 bases. The CDR3 sequence is 15 residues long. The germline CDR1 and CDR2 sequences are SGHDN and FVKESK. V shed 4 bases and J 3 bases; nucleotides not matched to a gene: 3. The CDR3, as DNA: TGTGCCAGCAGCCCTACAGGGGTTGGGGCCAACGTCCTGACTTTC. Amino acid sequence: CASSPTGVGANVLTF.

In its sample, this clonotype was seen many times. This beta chain is an unintended read in a library built for alpha chains; its size means little. This chain links TRBV12-3 or TRBV12-4 with TRBJ2-3; TRBD2 matches 7 bases. After removal of 7 bases from V and 11 bases from J, the junction contained 12 bases not matched to a gene. The CDR3 consists of 13 residues. CDR3 sequence reads: CASTQAAGIGQYF. The CDR3 DNA reads as TGTGCCAGCACCCAGGCAGCGGGAATTGGGCAGTATTTT.

With respect to this clonotype: Because the library targeted alpha chains, this beta chain is an off-target read whose size means little. The gene calls are TRBV6-5 and TRBJ2-5; D possibly corresponds to TRBD2 (7 bases). Trimming cost V 6 bases and J 5 bases, with 16 bases left between them. The CDR3 loop spans 14 amino acids. Germline CDR1 and CDR2: MNHEY and SVGAGI. The CDR3 DNA is TGTGCCAGCAGCAACCGGGGGGCCGGGGAGACCCAGTACTTC. Translated: CASSNRGAGETQYF.

This clonotype is medium-sized (0.01 to 0.1%). This beta chain is off target for a library built for alpha chains, so its abundance means little. The chain carries TRBV6-1 and TRBJ1-1; D gene ambiguous. The CDR3 runs to 12 residues. CDR1 and CDR2 from the germline V gene are MNHNS and SASEGT. Between the trimmed V and J ends, which lost 3 bases and 7 bases, there was a span of 9 bases. The CDR3 DNA sequence: TGTGCCAGCAGTGACCGCCGTGTTGAAGCTTTCTTT. It codes for CASSDRRVEAFF.